This T cell receptor (beta chain) was found in a study of blood T cells in healthy people across ages. The second PCR ran roughly 7 to 12 cycles with a sample-barcoded 5' primer and J-beta primers. TCRdb analysed the 5' RACE reads with MiXCR anew, one entry per CDR3 protein. The sample includes about 970,000 distinct CDR3 sequences, around 54% of them seen just once. CDR1 and CDR2 (germline): SGHDT, YYEEEE. Trimming shortened V by 1 base and J by 3 bases, and 2 bases separated the two germline ends. CDR3 length: 13 residues. The chain is built from TRBV5-6 and TRBJ2-6; D is ambiguous. The specimen was blood. The origin of this receptor is an older woman in good health. The CDR3 here is CASSLFGANVLTF. DNA for the CDR3: TGTGCCAGCAGCTTGTTTGGGGCCAACGTCCTGACTTTC.